Following are 26 T cell receptor beta chains from one sample sequenced in a study of Graves' ophthalmopathy and Graves' hyperthyroidism (dated by TCRdb to the late 2010s). The reads were generated on an Illumina HiSeq 2000. For repertoire sequencing, the TCR beta CDR3 regions were amplified from RNA transcripts. HTBI primers and the Qiagen OneStep RT-PCR kit were used in a first-round RT-PCR, which was followed by a second-round multiplex PCR, size selection and purification. The public sequencing data were trimmed at Q25 with fastp and processed into clonotypes with MiXCR by TCRdb, which kept only in-frame beta chains. Rows with one shared CDR3 protein collapse into an entry with the most common genes and DNA. In all, the sample holds hundreds of thousands of distinct CDR3 sequences, and roughly two fifths of those were seen once. 3.3% of the sample goes to the ten largest clones. The sequenced sample consisted of peripheral blood. The receptors originated from an adult man with Graves' ophthalmopathy.

This clonotype showed up just a few times. The rearrangement uses TRBV9 and TRBJ1-2; 9 bases match TRBD1. The CDR3 consists of 14 residues. Germline trimming cut 4 bases from V and 3 bases from J; bases unmatched to any gene: 4. Germline V gives CDR1 SGDLS, CDR2 YYNGEE. The chain's CDR3 is CASSQWTGDYGYTF. CDR3 nucleotide sequence: TGTGCCAGCAGCCAATGGACAGGGGACTATGGCTACACCTTC.

V and J are TRBV11-2 and TRBJ1-3; D possibly corresponds to TRBD1 (5 bases). Deletions cut 6 bases from V and 0 bases from J, with 15 bases between. Germline CDR1 and CDR2: SGHAT and FQNNGV. The CDR3 covers 16 residues. The CDR3 nucleotides are TGTGCCAGCAGAAGTCGAGGGGACTTCTCTGGAAACACCATATATTTT. As protein: CASRSRGDFSGNTIYF.

The genes are TRBV7-9 and TRBJ1-2; D uncertain. This CDR3 contains 11 residues. V was clipped by 5 bases and J by 9 bases, with 10 bases between them. Germline CDR1 reads SEHNR; CDR2 reads FQNEAQ (reference sequence). The CDR3 DNA follows: TGTGCCAGCAGCGAGATCGACAGCTACACCTTC. It specifies CASSEIDSYTF.

This clonotype has at least ten counts. This sequence joins TRBV11-2 and TRBJ1-3, with 8 bases aligning to TRBD1. Germline assignment: CDR1 SGHAT and CDR2 FQNNGV. After removal of 5 bases from V and 3 bases from J, the junction contained 0 bases not matched to a gene. This CDR3 has 13 residues. DNA of the CDR3: TGTGCCAGCAGCGGACAGGGTGGAAACACCATATATTTT. Translating it yields CASSGQGGNTIYF.

The sample holds many counts of this clonotype. The chain is built from TRBV3-1 and TRBJ2-5; no clear D gene. Germline CDR1 and CDR2: LGHDT and YNNKEL (reference sequence). The CDR3 covers 13 residues. Trimming removed 1 base at V and 2 bases at J, with 5 bases between. The CDR3 region has the DNA TGTGCCAGCAGCCAAGGTGAACAAGAGACCCAGTACTTC. Translating gives CASSQGEQETQYF.

A note on this clonotype: A read error may account for a junction end that differs from germline. This chain connects TRBV7-3 to TRBJ1-6; 10 bases map to TRBD1. Per germline, CDR1 SGHTA and CDR2 FQGTGA. The CDR3 runs to 15 residues. CDR3 sequence (DNA): TGCGCCAGCAGCCACACCGGGACAGGGGCTTCACCCCTCCACTTT. It specifies CASSHTGTGASPLHF.

The chain couples TRBV7-3 to TRBJ2-2, with 8 bases matching TRBD1. Unmatched junction bases numbered 7, after V lost 1 base and J lost 3 bases. Germline CDR1 and CDR2: SGHTA and FQGTGA. The CDR3 sequence is 17 residues long. CDR3 DNA sequence: TGTGCCAGCAGCTTAAAGGTCAGGGGGCCGGACACCGGGGAGCTGTTTTTT. Translation: CASSLKVRGPDTGELFF.

This chain connects TRBV29-1 to TRBJ1-2; no clear D gene. The CDR3 sequence is 12 residues long. The V gene's germline CDR1 is SQVTM and CDR2 ANQGSEA. V lost 8 bases and J 7 bases, leaving 17 bases between the germline ends. CDR3 sequence: CSLGTAGFGYTF. The CDR3 DNA reads as TGCAGCTTAGGAACGGCAGGCTTTGGCTACACCTTC.

The V gene is TRBV5-6, the J gene TRBJ2-2, with 9 nucleotides matching TRBD2. CDR1 is SGHDT and CDR2 is YYEEEE in the germline V gene. The CDR3 sequence is 14 residues long. J gave up 13 bases and V 4 bases, and 11 bases lay outside the gene matches. The CDR3 reads CASSKERGARRLFF. As DNA, the CDR3 is TGTGCCAGCAGCAAAGAGCGGGGGGCCCGAAGGCTGTTTTTT.

V and J are TRBV29-1 and TRBJ1-1; TRBD1 might be the D (6 bases). Germline V gene lookup returns CDR1 SQVTM and CDR2 ANQGSEA. V lost 6 bases to trimming and J lost 0 bases, with 11 bases between them. CDR3 length: 13 residues. The CDR3 sequence: CSVKHRVNTEAFF. Written as DNA, the CDR3 is TGCAGCGTCAAACACAGGGTGAACACTGAAGCTTTCTTT.

Details on this clonotype: Mismatch with germline at one junction end may stem from a read error. This chain joins TRBV6-5 and TRBJ1-3; a possible D gene is TRBD1 (6 bases). The CDR3 loop spans 15 amino acids. CDR1 is MNHEY and CDR2 is SVGAGI in the germline V gene. CDR3 sequence reads: CAGSYSQGLGNTIYF. The CDR3 bases are TGTGCCGGCAGTTACTCTCAGGGGTTAGGAAACACCATATATTTT.

This clonotype was observed at least ten times. The chain has TRBV7-2 and TRBJ1-1; no clear D gene. Deletions cut 2 bases from V and 4 bases from J, with 8 bases between. The germline V gene encodes CDR1 SGHTA and CDR2 FQGNSA. The CDR3 length is 13 residues. CDR3 nucleotide sequence: TGTGCCAGCAGCTTACCGACGGTCACTGAAGCTTTCTTT. Its translation: CASSLPTVTEAFF. Combining the CDR3 with reference TRBV7-2 and TRBJ1-1 gives the whole variable domain GAGVSQSPSNKVTEKGKDVELRCDPISGHTALYWYRQSLGQGLEFLIYFQGNSAPDKSGLPSDRFSAERTGGSVSTLTIQRTQQEDSAVYLCASSLPTVTEAFFGQGTRLTVV.

The rearrangement links TRBV29-1 to TRBJ1-3, with 9 bases matching TRBD1. The CDR3 length is 15 residues. CDR1 is SQVTM and CDR2 is ANQGSEA in the germline V gene. The J segment lost 0 bases and the V segment lost 6 bases, leaving 6 bases of the junction unmatched. CDR3 sequence: CSVGGTGSSGNTIYF. CDR3 in DNA: TGCAGCGTCGGAGGGACAGGGAGCTCTGGAAACACCATATATTTT.

V gene TRBV25-1 combines with J gene TRBJ2-6, with 8 bases lining up with TRBD1. Germline CDR1 MGHDK, CDR2 SYGVNS. The CDR3 loop spans 19 amino acids. The J segment lost 4 bases and the V segment lost 3 bases, leaving 14 bases of the junction unmatched. CDR3 DNA sequence: TGTGCCAGCAGTGACATTGGACAGGGACGGAACACCGGGGCCAACGTCCTGACTTTC. Translating gives CASSDIGQGRNTGANVLTF.

About this clonotype itself: No DNA is shown, since the ends of the CDR3 on it are uncertain; the CDR3 is the one TCRdb lists. The chain is built from TRBV9 and TRBJ1-2; the listed D gene, TRBD1, was not tested against the DNA. Germline V CDR1 and CDR2: SGDLS, YYNGEE. The length of the CDR3 is 14 amino acids, counting both ends. This chain's CDR3 is CASSWGTGSYGCTF.

The chain links TRBV3-1 to TRBJ2-7; tentative D call: TRBD2 (7 bases). The CDR3 is made up of 15 amino acids. V was clipped by 2 bases and J by 1 base, with 12 bases between them. Germline V lookup: CDR1 LGHDT, CDR2 YNNKEL (reference sequence). Here the CDR3 reads CASSQRRGPSYEQYF. In DNA form, the CDR3 reads TGTGCCAGCAGCCAACGGCGGGGGCCATCCTACGAGCAGTACTTC.

At least ten counts were recorded for this clonotype. The rearrangement uses TRBV6-5 and TRBJ2-5, with 7 bases matching TRBD1. The germline gives CDR1 MNHEY, CDR2 SVGAGI. The trim removed 4 bases at V and 5 bases at J, leaving 7 bases unmatched. This CDR3 region has 14 residues. The CDR3 nucleotides read TGTGCCAGCAGTTCCCCTACAGGGGAGGAGACCCAGTACTTC. Translating it yields CASSSPTGEETQYF.

The V and J genes are TRBV25-1 and TRBJ2-3; 8 nucleotides agree with TRBD2. V shed 3 bases, J shed 5 bases, and the junction held 4 bases outside the gene matches. The CDR3 loop spans 14 amino acids. From germline, CDR1 is MGHDK and CDR2 SYGVNS. CDR3 bases: TGTGCCAGCAGTGACGGGCTAGCGGGAGATACGCAGTATTTT. Its protein product is CASSDGLAGDTQYF.

This clonotype occurred many times. The gene calls are TRBV15 and TRBJ1-2; TRBD1 matches 8 bases. Germline loops: CDR1 LNHNV, CDR2 YYDKDF (reference sequence). The V gene end was trimmed by 0 bases and the J gene end by 5 bases; junction bases not matched to a gene: 5. The length of the CDR3 is 15 residues. The CDR3 is CATSRDPGGAYGYTF. In DNA, the CDR3 is TGTGCCACCAGCAGAGATCCAGGGGGCGCGTATGGCTACACCTTC.

The table lists this clonotype with a few counts. This chain connects TRBV2 to TRBJ1-5; D is perhaps TRBD1 (6 bases). Germline CDR1 SNHLY, CDR2 FYNNEI. The V end was cut by 2 bases, the J end by 6 bases, with 8 bases between. The CDR3 is made up of 13 amino acids. CDR3 DNA: TGTGCCAGCAGTGAATCAGGGGCTCAGCCCCAGCATTTT. This gives the protein CASSESGAQPQHF.

The chain has TRBV4-1 and TRBJ1-2; D might be TRBD1 (5 bases). The CDR3 length is 15 residues. The V end was cut by 4 bases, the J end by 2 bases, with 14 bases between. Germline assignment: CDR1 MGHRA and CDR2 YSYEKL. The DNA of the CDR3 is TGCGCCAGCAGCCCCCCTCGGGCAGGGAACTATGGCTACACCTTC. Its protein is CASSPPRAGNYGYTF.

This clonotype was detected many times. The chain carries TRBV12-3 or TRBV12-4 and TRBJ2-5; TRBD2 might be the D (6 bases). V was shortened by 5 bases and J by 4 bases, with 14 bases between the two germline ends. The CDR3 consists of 14 residues. CDR3 DNA: TGTGCCAGCAGTACAACCCTAGCGTCAGAGACCCAGTACTTC. Encoded protein: CASSTTLASETQYF.

Ten or more counts support this clonotype. The J gene is TRBJ2-2, the V gene TRBV24-1; D is perhaps TRBD1 or TRBD2 (5 bases each). V gave up 4 bases and J gave up 0 bases, with 14 bases separating them. This CDR3 has 17 residues. Germline CDR1 is KGHDR and CDR2 is SFDVKD. The CDR3 here is CATSDPAGTANTGELFF. CDR3 sequence (DNA): TGTGCCACCAGTGACCCAGCCGGGACCGCGAACACCGGGGAGCTGTTTTTT.

This clonotype was recorded a few times. This sequence joins TRBV14 and TRBJ2-5; TRBD2 aligns across 9 bases. From germline, CDR1 is SGHDN and CDR2 FVKESK. The CDR3 loop spans 17 amino acids. After removal of 4 bases from V and 5 bases from J, the junction contained 14 bases not matched to a gene. CDR3 nucleotide sequence: TGTGCCAGCAGCCCCCCTGCGTCTAGCGGGGTTGGGGAGACCCAGTACTTC. Amino acids: CASSPPASSGVGETQYF.

The genes are TRBV7-3 and TRBJ2-2; 11 bases agree with TRBD1. In germline, CDR1 is SGHTA, CDR2 FQGTGA. Unmatched junction bases numbered 10, after V lost 8 bases and J lost 5 bases. The CDR3 length is 16 residues. The CDR3 DNA reads TGTGCCAGCTCCCTCGGGGGACAGGGGGTAACCGGGGAGCTGTTTTTT. Protein sequence: CASSLGGQGVTGELFF.

The chain has TRBV25-1 and TRBJ1-4; 10 nucleotides agree with TRBD1. This CDR3 has 16 residues. The J segment lost 11 bases and the V segment lost 2 bases, leaving 11 bases of the junction unmatched. The germline CDR1 and CDR2 sequences are MGHDK and SYGVNS. The CDR3 region is CASSERGTGVGWKLFF. In DNA form, the CDR3 reads TGTGCCAGCAGTGAACGGGGGACAGGGGTCGGATGGAAACTGTTTTTT.